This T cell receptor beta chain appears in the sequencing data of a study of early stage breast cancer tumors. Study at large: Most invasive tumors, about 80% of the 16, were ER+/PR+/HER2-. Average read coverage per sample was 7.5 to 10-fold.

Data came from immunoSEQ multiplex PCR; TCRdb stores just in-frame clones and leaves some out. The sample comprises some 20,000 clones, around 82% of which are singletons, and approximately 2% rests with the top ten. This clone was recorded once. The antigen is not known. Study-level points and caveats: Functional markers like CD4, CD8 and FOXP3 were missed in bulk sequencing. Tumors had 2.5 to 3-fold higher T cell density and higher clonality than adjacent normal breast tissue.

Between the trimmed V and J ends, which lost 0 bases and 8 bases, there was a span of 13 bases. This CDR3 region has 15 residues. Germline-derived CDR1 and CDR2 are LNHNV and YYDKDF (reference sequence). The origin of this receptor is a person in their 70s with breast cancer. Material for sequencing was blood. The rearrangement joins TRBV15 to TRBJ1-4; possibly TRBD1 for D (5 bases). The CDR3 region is CATSRDQGVAEKLFF. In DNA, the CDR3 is TGTGCCACCAGCAGAGATCAAGGGGTCGCCGAAAAACTGTTTTTT.